This passage covers 24 T cell receptor beta chains from one sample sequenced in a study of blood T cells in healthy people across ages. Through a sample-barcoded 5' primer and a J-beta primer mix, a second PCR was run for 7 to 11 cycles. A single record per CDR3 protein comes from TCRdb applying MiXCR to the 5' RACE reads. The repertoire holds some 1.7 million distinct CDR3 sequences, with about 30% as singletons. Sequences were obtained from blood. These receptors all stem from a woman in her 30s in good health.

The gene calls are TRBV18 and TRBJ2-5; D is undetermined. V dropped 3 bases and J dropped 3 bases, with 8 bases sitting between them. From germline, CDR1 is KGHSH and CDR2 LQKENI. This CDR3 comprises 13 residues. The CDR3 region has the DNA TGTGCCAGCTCACCGCAGGATGAAGAGACCCAGTACTTC. Encoded protein: CASSPQDEETQYF.

The chain carries TRBV20-1 and TRBJ2-1; D ambiguous. This CDR3 is 8 amino acids long. CDR1 DFQATT and CDR2 SNEGSKA come from the germline V gene (reference sequence). This chain's CDR3 is CCRHEQFF. CDR3 nucleotide sequence: TGCTGCCGCCACGAGCAGTTCTTC.

The rearrangement uses TRBV20-1 and TRBJ2-1; TRBD2 matches 12 bases. The CDR3 is 16 residues long. Trimming took 4 bases from V and 4 from J; bases not matched to a gene: 8. CDR1 is DFQATT, CDR2 SNEGSKA, per germline (reference sequence). CDR3 loop: CSAKPPLAGGYNEQFF. The CDR3 region has the DNA TGCAGTGCTAAACCCCCCCTAGCGGGGGGGTACAATGAGCAGTTCTTC.

The gene calls are TRBV11-2 and TRBJ2-3; 14 bases map to TRBD2. Germline V CDR1 and CDR2: SGHAT, FQNNGV. V shed 0 bases and J 8 bases; nucleotides not matched to a gene: 13. This CDR3 region has 19 residues. DNA for the CDR3: TGTGCCAGCAGCTTAGACACATACCGCGGGACTAGCGGGAGTAGTACGCAGTATTTT. It translates to CASSLDTYRGTSGSSTQYF.

V is TRBV7-9 and J is TRBJ2-1; D possibly matches TRBD1 or TRBD2 (6 bases each). The CDR3 is made up of 17 amino acids. The V end was cut by 0 bases, the J end by 1 base, with 13 bases between. Germline CDR1 is SEHNR and CDR2 is FQNEAQ (reference sequence). Here the CDR3 reads CASSLAHEGGSYNEQFF. For the CDR3, the DNA is TGTGCCAGCAGCTTAGCGCACGAGGGGGGTTCCTACAATGAGCAGTTCTTC.

This clonotype was counted ten times or more. CDR3 coding DNA: TGTGCCAGCAGTCCCCGGGGCAATTACTACGAGCAGTACTTC. As protein: CASSPRGNYYEQYF. This rearrangement joins TRBV27 to TRBJ2-7; perhaps D is TRBD1 or TRBD2 (5 bases each). Germline V CDR1 and CDR2: MNHEY, SMNVEV (reference sequence). The CDR3 extends over 14 amino acids. Trimming pared 5 bases from V and 3 bases from J, leaving 14 bases between.

This clonotype has a count of ten or more. V is TRBV28 and J is TRBJ1-2; 9 bases are a match to TRBD1. The CDR3 totals 13 residues. The junction had 6 bases not matched to a gene; V was cut back by 6 bases and J by 7 bases. Looked up from germline, CDR1 is MDHEN and CDR2 is SYDVKM. Written as DNA, the CDR3 is TGTGCCAGCAGATCCGGACAGGGGTCTGGCTACACCTTC. Translation: CASRSGQGSGYTF.

This chain links TRBV12-3 or TRBV12-4 with TRBJ1-2; 8 bases are shared with TRBD1. Trimming cost V 7 bases and J 4 bases; bases outside gene matches: 5. The CDR3 is 13 amino acids. The CDR3 sequence: CASKATGAYGYTF. Here the CDR3 DNA reads TGTGCCAGCAAGGCGACAGGGGCCTATGGCTACACCTTC.

There are a few counts of this clonotype. The CDR3 spells CASSQEVAEYNEQFF. The DNA for the CDR3 is TGCGCCAGCAGCCAAGAAGTGGCGGAGTACAATGAGCAGTTCTTC. The genes are TRBV4-3 and TRBJ2-1; D gene uncertain. V was pared by 0 bases and J by 4 bases, with 10 bases between. This CDR3 has 15 amino acids. Germline CDR1 is LGHNA and CDR2 is YSLEER.

This chain uses TRBV29-1 with TRBJ2-1; 7 bases fit TRBD1. CDR1 and CDR2 (germline): SQVTM, ANQGSEA. The CDR3 covers 13 residues. The ends lost 7 bases at V and 13 bases at J; junction bases unmatched: 16. The CDR3 here is CSARTGAGETQFF. The CDR3 DNA reads as TGCAGCGCCCGAACAGGGGCGGGCGAGACCCAGTTCTTC.

This chain links TRBV24-1 with TRBJ1-5; D unresolved. V lost 5 bases, J lost 10 bases, and 14 bases lay in between. Germline lookup yields CDR1 KGHDR and CDR2 SFDVKD. CDR3 length: 13 amino acids. CDR3 bases: TGTGCCACCAGTGCGGACGGTAATGGACCCCAGCATTTT. Its protein product is CATSADGNGPQHF.

This clonotype was picked up many times. The rearrangement links TRBV20-1 to TRBJ2-5; D is ambiguous. The V and J ends lost 5 bases and 1 base respectively, with 14 bases between them. The CDR3 sequence is 14 residues long. Germline CDR1 DFQATT, CDR2 SNEGSKA (reference sequence). The CDR3 loop reads CSAAERTFQETQYF. The CDR3 bases are TGCAGTGCTGCGGAGCGTACTTTCCAAGAGACCCAGTACTTC.

This clonotype was seen more than once but under ten times. The chain joins TRBV10-3 to TRBJ1-2; no definite D call. The germline V gene encodes CDR1 ENHRY and CDR2 SYGVKD. V was shortened by 4 bases and J by 6 bases, with 12 bases between the two germline ends. The CDR3 sequence is 13 residues long. In nucleotides, the CDR3 is TGTGCCATCAGTGCCCTTCCGTCCCATGGCTACACCTTC. Amino acids: CAISALPSHGYTF.

The chain employs TRBV27 and TRBJ2-2; TRBD1 matches 7 bases. This CDR3 is 14 amino acids long. Germline CDR1 is MNHEY and CDR2 is SMNVEV (reference sequence). Trimming removed 6 bases from V and 7 bases from J; junction bases left unmatched: 8. The DNA of the CDR3 is TGTGCCAGCAGCGTACAGGGGTTTCTCGGGGAGCTGTTTTTT. Amino acids: CASSVQGFLGELFF.

The CDR3 sequence: CASSLAMGVEQYF. For the CDR3, the DNA is TGCGCCAGCAGCTTGGCCATGGGAGTTGAGCAGTACTTC. The rearrangement links TRBV5-1 to TRBJ2-5, with a weak D call TRBD2 (5 bases). Germline lookup yields CDR1 SGHRS and CDR2 YFSETQ. The CDR3 length is 13 residues. Trimming removed 0 bases from V and 11 bases from J, with 14 bases in between.

This clonotype came up a few times. The chain couples TRBV3-1 to TRBJ2-1, with D hard to call. The germline V and J ends were trimmed by 8 bases and 0 bases, with 8 bases remaining between them. Germline V lookup: CDR1 LGHDT, CDR2 YNNKEL (reference sequence). This CDR3 is 13 amino acids long. The CDR3 loop is CASVGSSYNEQFF. CDR3 coding DNA: TGTGCCAGCGTAGGAAGCTCCTACAATGAGCAGTTCTTC.

This clonotype appeared a few times. The rearrangement links TRBV2 to TRBJ1-1; possibly TRBD1 for D (5 bases). CDR3 size: 11 residues. The V end was cut by 11 bases, the J end by 5 bases, with 12 bases between. From germline, CDR1 is SNHLY and CDR2 FYNNEI. In nucleotides, the CDR3 is TGTGCCCGTGTGGGGGAAACTGAAGCTTTCTTT. This sequence encodes CARVGETEAFF.

This clonotype was seen a handful of times. The chain has TRBV12-3 or TRBV12-4 and TRBJ2-1, with TRBD2 as a possible D gene (6 bases). The CDR3 runs to 15 residues. The germline V and J ends were trimmed by 7 bases and 8 bases, with 21 bases remaining between them. CDR3 protein: CASTRGRAGYDEQFF. Here the CDR3 DNA reads TGTGCCAGCACCCGCGGGCGGGCGGGATATGATGAGCAGTTCTTC.

This clonotype was found once. The chain links TRBV7-6 to TRBJ2-1; possible D gene TRBD1, 6 bases. This CDR3 contains 15 residues. V shed 4 bases and J shed 9 bases, with 19 bases lying between them. CDR1 is SGHVS and CDR2 is FNYEAQ in the germline V gene. The CDR3 nucleotides are TGTGCCAGCAGCTGGGAAGGGGGACCGGCAGGTGAGCAGTTCTTC. This translates into CASSWEGGPAGEQFF.

V is TRBV28 and J is TRBJ2-1; TRBD1 is a possible D gene (5 bases). Germline V lookup: CDR1 MDHEN, CDR2 SYDVKM. The V end was cut by 4 bases, the J end by 10 bases, with 20 bases between. The CDR3 extends over 15 amino acids. The DNA for the CDR3 is TGTGCCAGCAGTTCGGACACCAGTCTTGGCTACGAGCAGTTCTTC. Amino acid sequence: CASSSDTSLGYEQFF.

This clonotype was recorded once. The V gene is TRBV7-2, the J gene TRBJ1-1; no firm D call. Germline V gives CDR1 SGHTA, CDR2 FQGNSA. CDR3 length: 14 residues. Trimming left V 5 bases short and J 0 bases short, with 10 bases between. Here the CDR3 reads CASSASGMNTEAFF. The CDR3 DNA reads as TGTGCCAGCAGCGCCTCGGGCATGAACACTGAAGCTTTCTTT.

There are many counts of this clonotype. The chain employs TRBV29-1 and TRBJ1-2; D is uncertain. Germline V gene lookup returns CDR1 SQVTM and CDR2 ANQGSEA. This CDR3 is built from 12 residues. V lost 3 bases and J 1 base, leaving 6 bases between the germline ends. CDR3 sequence: CSVEASNYGYTF. The CDR3 DNA follows: TGCAGCGTTGAGGCCAGTAACTATGGCTACACCTTC. The whole variable domain, filled in from reference TRBV29-1 and TRBJ1-2, reads SAVISQKPSRDICQRGTSLTIQCQVDSQVTMMFWYRQQPGQSLTLIATANQGSEATYESGFVIDKFPISRPNLTFSTLTVSNMSPEDSSIYLCSVEASNYGYTFGSGTRLTVV.

This clonotype was counted at least ten times. J is TRBJ2-3 and V is TRBV6-5; TRBD1 is a possible D gene (6 bases). The CDR3 length is 14 residues. The germline V and J ends were trimmed by 5 bases and 4 bases, with 13 bases remaining between them. The germline CDR1 and CDR2 sequences are MNHEY and SVGAGI. The CDR3 is CASSPLRGADTQYF. DNA of the CDR3: TGTGCCAGCAGTCCCCTCAGGGGTGCAGATACGCAGTATTTT.

This clonotype was observed a handful of times. The chain is built from TRBV5-1 and TRBJ2-3; perhaps TRBD1 as D (6 bases). Germline V lookup: CDR1 SGHRS, CDR2 YFSETQ. The CDR3 consists of 14 residues. V dropped 2 bases and J dropped 2 bases, with 9 bases sitting between them. DNA of the CDR3: TGCGCCAGCAGCTTCGGACAGCACACAGATACGCAGTATTTT. This sequence encodes CASSFGQHTDTQYF.